A selection of T cell receptor beta chains follows, all from one sample in a study of T cell clones after liver transplantation. Libraries were prepared by immunoSEQ multiplex PCR; TCRdb keeps only in-frame clonotypes and omits some of them. The sample shows roughly 70,000 clones, over 70% of them seen only once. Sequences were derived from CD4+ T cells from blood, sampled before liver transplant. The receptors stem from a human donor who received a liver transplant. CDR3s include the opening cysteine and the closing phenylalanine or tryptophan. D genes are given only for firm matches. Clone size is stated in some rows and not others, as once, few, many or a class when expanded.

d_call cdr3_length clone_size j_call v_call cdr3_aa cdr3_nt
NA 16 NA TRBJ1-3 TRBV10-3 CAISALSRLSGNTIYF TGTGCCATCAGTGCCCTAAGCAGACTCTCTGGAAACACCATATATTTT
NA 16 NA TRBJ2-1 TRBV5-1 CASVKGAGSSYNEQFF TGCGCCAGCGTCAAAGGGGCGGGAAGCTCCTACAATGAGCAGTTCTTC
TRBD2 13 NA TRBJ2-5 TRBV29-1 CSVILLARETQYF TGCAGCGTAATCCTACTAGCGCGGGAGACCCAGTACTTC
TRBD2 14 NA TRBJ2-1 TRBV19 CASSSRTSSNEQFF TGTGCCAGTAGTTCTCGGACTAGCAGCAATGAGCAGTTCTTC
NA 16 NA TRBJ1-1 TRBV7-9 CASSHHKPALGTEAFF TGTGCCAGCAGCCATCATAAGCCGGCGCTGGGAACTGAAGCTTTCTTT
NA 18 NA TRBJ1-5 TRBV19 CASSLDKARPYGNQPQHF TGTGCCAGTAGTCTCGACAAGGCCAGGCCTTATGGCAATCAGCCCCAGCATTTT
TRBD1 15 NA TRBJ1-2 TRBV6-1 CASSTSGQRHYGYTF TGTGCCAGCAGTACCTCGGGACAGCGGCACTATGGCTACACCTTC
TRBD1 15 NA TRBJ2-7 TRBV5-1 CASSGGDRGSNEQYF TGCGCCAGCAGCGGGGGGGACAGGGGGAGTAACGAGCAGTACTTC
NA 13 NA TRBJ2-5 TRBV4-1 CASSRLVGETQYF TGCGCCAGCAGTCGACTAGTGGGAGAGACCCAGTACTTC
NA 13 NA TRBJ2-7 TRBV27 CASRRREYSEQYF TGTGCCAGCAGGAGGCGGGAATACAGCGAGCAGTACTTC
NA 13 once TRBJ2-7 TRBV5-1 CASSYSGTYEQYF TGCGCCAGCAGTTACAGCGGAACCTACGAGCAGTACTTC
NA 12 NA TRBJ1-4 TRBV28 CASSLGNEKLFF TGTGCCAGCTCACTGGGTAATGAAAAACTGTTTTTT
NA 15 NA TRBJ1-1 TRBV5-1 CASSLEVTLNTEAFF TGCGCCAGCAGCTTGGAGGTGACTTTGAACACTGAAGCTTTCTTT
NA 18 NA TRBJ1-2 TRBV4-1 CASSQGGDPRSPGYGYTF TGCGCCAGCAGCCAAGGGGGGGACCCCCGGTCTCCGGGCTATGGCTACACCTTC
NA 15 NA TRBJ1-5 TRBV2 CASSEEGHHNQPQHF TGTGCCAGCAGTGAAGAGGGGCACCACAATCAGCCCCAGCATTTT
NA 16 once TRBJ1-5 TRBV28 CASSPLGGGRNQPQHF TGTGCCAGCAGCCCATTAGGTGGGGGCCGCAATCAGCCCCAGCATTTT
TRBD1 15 NA TRBJ2-5 TRBV5-6 CASSLVRGLMETQYF TGTGCCAGCAGCTTGGTCAGGGGGCTGATGGAGACCCAGTACTTC
TRBD1 15 NA TRBJ2-1 TRBV28 CASSLTGGYNNEQFF TGTGCCAGCAGTTTAACAGGGGGCTACAACAATGAGCAGTTCTTC
TRBD1 19 NA TRBJ2-2 TRBV4-3 CASSQKKGGQGTDTGELFF TGCGCCAGCAGCCAAAAGAAGGGAGGACAGGGTACGGACACCGGGGAGCTGTTTTTT
TRBD1 13 NA TRBJ1-1 TRBV6-1 CATRGQGGTEAFF TGTGCCACCCGGGGACAGGGGGGCACTGAAGCTTTCTTT
NA 16 NA TRBJ2-6 TRBV11-2 CASSLVQGSGANVLTF TGTGCCAGCAGCTTAGTTCAGGGATCCGGGGCCAACGTCCTGACTTTC
NA 13 few TRBJ1-1 TRBV7-2 CASSLRRETEAFF TGTGCCAGCAGCTTAAGGAGGGAGACTGAAGCTTTCTTT
TRBD2 14 NA TRBJ2-1 TRBV19 CATAGLELVNEQFF TGTGCCACCGCGGGACTAGAGTTGGTCAATGAGCAGTTCTTC
TRBD1 16 few TRBJ2-7 TRBV14 CASSLRLDRVDYEQYF TGTGCCAGCAGCCTTCGCCTTGACAGGGTGGACTACGAGCAGTACTTC
NA 16 NA TRBJ1-4 TRBV5-1 CASSLPEIPGDEKLFF TGCGCCAGCAGCTTGCCGGAAATCCCCGGAGATGAAAAACTGTTTTTT
NA 16 NA TRBJ1-1 TRBV7-2 CASSGQGGLGTLEAFF TGTGCCAGCAGTGGCCAGGGAGGCCTCGGGACCCTTGAAGCTTTCTTT
TRBD1 16 NA TRBJ1-5 TRBV9 CASSAGQGTANQPQHF TGTGCCAGCAGCGCTGGACAGGGCACGGCTAATCAGCCCCAGCATTTT
NA 13 NA TRBJ1-1 TRBV4-1 CASETRENTEAFF TGCGCCAGCGAGACGAGGGAAAACACTGAAGCTTTCTTT
NA 16 few TRBJ1-4 TRBV2 CASSFGTVRSNEKLFF TGTGCCAGCAGTTTCGGGACTGTAAGATCTAATGAAAAACTGTTTTTT
NA 15 NA TRBJ2-1 TRBV5-1 CASSLRRASYNEQFF TGCGCCAGCAGCTTAAGGAGGGCATCTTACAATGAGCAGTTCTTC
TRBD2 14 NA TRBJ2-3 TRBV19 CASSRTSGMDTQYF TGTGCCAGTAGTCGGACTAGCGGGATGGATACGCAGTATTTT
NA 15 NA TRBJ1-5 TRBV19 CASTDRGLGNQPQHF TGTGCCAGTACCGATCGGGGGCTAGGGAATCAGCCCCAGCATTTT
NA 15 once TRBJ2-7 TRBV28 CASSLFAAGVGEQYF TGTGCCAGCAGTTTATTTGCGGCTGGCGTGGGGGAGCAGTACTTC
NA 13 NA TRBJ1-5 TRBV10-2 CASGEVGNQPQHF TGCGCCAGTGGGGAAGTGGGCAATCAGCCCCAGCATTTT
NA 11 NA TRBJ1-1 TRBV10-3 CAISEGLEAFF TGTGCCATCAGTGAGGGATTGGAAGCTTTCTTT
NA 17 NA TRBJ1-1 TRBV19 CASTSGSLRHPNTEAFF TGTGCCAGTACTTCAGGGTCCCTCCGACACCCTAACACTGAAGCTTTCTTT
TRBD1 15 NA TRBJ1-1 TRBV27 CASSPYDRVNTEAFF TGTGCCAGCAGCCCATACGACAGGGTGAACACTGAAGCTTTCTTT
TRBD2 16 once TRBJ2-3 TRBV5-1 CASSRTSGSSSDTQYF TGCGCCAGCAGCCGGACTAGCGGGAGCTCGTCAGATACGCAGTATTTT
TRBD1 15 NA TRBJ1-5 TRBV7-6 CASSLDRGVSQPQHF TGTGCCAGCAGCTTAGACAGGGGGGTCAGTCAGCCCCAGCATTTT
TRBD1 15 NA TRBJ1-2 TRBV25-1 CASSGTPGQGAGYTF TGTGCCAGCAGTGGGACTCCAGGACAGGGGGCCGGCTACACCTTC
TRBD2 17 NA TRBJ2-2 TRBV28 CASSLLSAGGPSGELFF TGTGCCAGCAGTTTATTGTCAGCGGGAGGGCCCTCCGGGGAGCTGTTTTTT
NA 14 NA TRBJ2-3 TRBV28 CASSLLLVADTQYF TGTGCCAGCAGTTTGTTGCTGGTCGCAGATACGCAGTATTTT
NA 17 NA TRBJ2-3 TRBV11-2 CASSLFWRAGDIDTQYF TGTGCCAGCAGCTTATTTTGGCGGGCAGGGGATATAGATACGCAGTATTTT
NA 17 NA TRBJ1-4 TRBV28 CASSVSVAGGTNEKLFF TGTGCCAGCAGTGTCTCCGTTGCGGGGGGCACTAATGAAAAACTGTTTTTT
NA 14 NA TRBJ1-1 TRBV27 CASSLRQRNTEAFF TGTGCCAGCAGTTTAAGACAGAGGAACACTGAAGCTTTCTTT
NA 15 NA TRBJ1-2 TRBV29-1 CSAYMFRASNYGYTF TGCAGCGCTTACATGTTTCGCGCTTCTAACTATGGCTACACCTTC
NA 15 NA TRBJ1-2 TRBV28 CASSARRFVLYGYTF TGTGCCAGCAGCGCCCGCCGGTTTGTACTCTATGGCTACACCTTC
NA 17 NA TRBJ2-1 TRBV7-2 CASSLGDSPFGDNEQFF TGTGCCAGCAGCTTAGGCGACTCACCCTTTGGCGACAATGAGCAGTTCTTC
TRBD1 14 once TRBJ1-2 TRBV6-5 CASSYKDRDNGYTF TGTGCCAGCAGTTACAAAGACAGGGATAATGGCTACACCTTC
TRBD1 13 NA TRBJ2-7 TRBV6-5 CASSRQGRNEQYF TGTGCCAGCAGCCGACAGGGTCGGAACGAGCAGTACTTC
NA 14 NA TRBJ1-2 TRBV28 CASSLGGVNYGYTF TGTGCCAGCAGTTTAGGGGGAGTAAACTATGGCTACACCTTC
TRBD2 16 NA TRBJ2-5 TRBV5-4 CASSPPGASGRETQYF TGTGCCAGCAGCCCCCCCGGGGCTAGCGGGAGAGAGACCCAGTACTTC